This T cell receptor beta chain was identified during a study of OX40 agonist ivuxolimab in advanced cancers. With respect to the entire study: The costimulatory receptor OX40 (CD134) was targeted by ivuxolimab, a fully human IgG2 agonistic monoclonal antibody. Intravenous ivuxolimab was administered to patients every 2 weeks at six dose levels: 0.01, 0.1, 0.3, 1.5, 3 and 10 mg/kg. Of the approximately 50 dose-escalation patients, hepatocellular carcinoma was present in about 19, melanoma in approximately 15, renal cell carcinoma in 9 and head and neck cancer in 9. In the dose-escalation cohort, 82.7% of patients were male, and the mean age was roughly 60 years, with a range of roughly 20 to 80. Patients were allowed to have had prior anti-PD-1, anti-PD-L1 or anti-CTLA-4 therapy, and approximately 41% of the dose-escalation patients had previously received checkpoint inhibitors. Partial responses occurred in three dose-escalation patients, of whom one had hepatocellular carcinoma and two had cutaneous melanoma. The point of sequencing TCRbeta in the periphery was to test whether ivuxolimab changed TCR sequence diversity and drove clonal T-cell expansion. The monotherapy dose-escalation portion (N ≈ 50 patients) of the phase I ivuxolimab trial is reported in the paper. The full study reports these points: Partial responders in the 0.1-3.0 mg/kg groups had among the lowest normalized peripheral clonal expansion, especially among CD8+ T cells. On average, CD8+ T cells showed more expanded clones than CD4+ T cells after ivuxolimab. At doses of 0.1 to 3.0 mg/kg, clonal expansion of both CD4+ and CD8+ blood T cells was observed from baseline to week 6. Low levels of normalized T-cell clonal expansion were also seen in some nonresponding patients. Which antigens the clonally expanded peripheral T cells were specific for was not determined.

On this clone itself: The antigen this receptor binds is unknown. The record has no base qualities; no much larger clone is one base away.

Patients with a history of autoimmune disease or receiving systemic immunosuppression were excluded from the trial. Peripheral blood for TCR sequencing was collected from all dose cohorts at baseline, on cycle 4 day 1, and on cycle 7 day 1. The samples were taken from a phase I, first-in-human, multicenter, open-label dose-escalation trial of ivuxolimab. Adults with locally advanced or metastatic head and neck squamous cell, hepatocellular, melanoma or renal cell carcinoma were enrolled in the trial. Before TCR sequencing, CD4+ T cells and CD8+ T cells from peripheral blood were sorted into separate populations. To sequence the TCRbeta CDR3 region, genomic DNA was isolated from the sorted cells. TCRbeta CDR3 regions were sequenced using the immunoSEQ Assay. Entries here come from immuneACCESS through TCRdb and include only in-frame sequences with V and J called. Some clones fail to appear in such tables; in the studies checked, an unresolved V gene covers under half of the shortfall, and the cause of the remainder is unknown. This sample holds some 97,000 clones; more than 85% were observed only once. The ten largest clonotypes hold 0.54% of the sample.

Reading the germline V gene (reference sequence) gives CDR1 PRHDT and CDR2 FYEKMQ. V has 5 bases trimmed and J has 4 bases trimmed; junction bases matching no gene number 23. The CDR3 starts with the cysteine, ends with the phenylalanine, and has 19 residues. The kept DNA is CDR3 alone, 57 bases in frame from the first base. This clonotype was obtained from an adult with an advanced solid tumor such as melanoma, head and neck, liver or kidney cancer. Specimen: CD4+ or CD8+ T cells sorted from blood, collected in a trial of the OX40 agonist ivuxolimab. The chain is encoded by TRBV13 joined to TRBJ2-7; TRBD1 lines up with 7 middle nucleotides. The DNA is TGTGCCAGCAGCGCCAAACCCAGTTTCGGTGCAGGGGGTTCTTACGAGCAGTACTTC. Its translation reads: CASSAKPSFGAGGSYEQYF. Reference TRBV13 and TRBJ2-7 proteins supply the regions before and after the CDR3; the full variable domain is: AAGVIQSPRHLIKEKRETATLKCYPIPRHDTVYWYQQGPGQDPQFLISFYEKMQSDKGSIPDRFSAQQFSDYHSELNMSSLELGDSALYFCASSAKPSFGAGGSYEQYFGPGTRLTVT.